Following are 5 T cell receptor beta chains from one sample sequenced in a study of T cells in localized non-small cell lung cancer. Assay: immunoSEQ multiplex PCR; the TCRdb copy retains only in-frame clones and omits some. The data contain about 15,000 clones, more than 80% of them singletons. The sample here was peripheral blood, taken before any cancer treatment. These receptors were taken from a woman between 40 and 69 years old with stage I lung adenocarcinoma.

This rearrangement joins TRBV27 to TRBJ1-4, with 9 bases fitting TRBD1. Trimming cost V 0 bases and J 2 bases; bases outside gene matches: 16. Germline CDR1 is MNHEY and CDR2 is SMNVEV (reference sequence). This CDR3 has 21 amino acids. This CDR3 reads CASSLSLLGGQGRSTNEKLFF. CDR3 DNA sequence: TGTGCCAGCAGTTTATCCCTCCTCGGGGGACAGGGTCGTTCGACTAATGAAAAACTGTTTTTT.

Remarks on this clone: A much larger clone differs by one base, so this may be a read error. The sample carries other DNA sequences with the same CDR3. The V call is TRBV5-1, the J call TRBJ1-1; D is ambiguous. The CDR3 spans 13 residues. V dropped 0 bases and J dropped 1 base, with 4 bases sitting between them. Germline CDR1 SGHRS, CDR2 YFSETQ. The CDR3 loop is CASSLGPNTEAFF. The CDR3 bases are TGCGCCAGCAGCTTGGGACCGAACACTGAAGCTTTCTTT. Based on the CDR3 plus reference TRBV5-1 and TRBJ1-1, the full variable domain is KAGVTQTPRYLIKTRGQQVTLSCSPISGHRSVSWYQQTPGQGLQFLFEYFSETQRNKGNFPGRFSGRQFSNSRSEMNVSTLELGDSALYLCASSLGPNTEAFFGQGTRLTVV.

The rearrangement joins TRBV6-5 to TRBJ2-2; perhaps D is TRBD1 or TRBD2 (6 bases each). This CDR3 is built from 15 residues. Between the trimmed V and J ends, which lost 4 bases and 4 bases, there was a span of 13 bases. CDR1 is MNHEY, CDR2 SVGAGI, per germline. CDR3 in DNA: TGTGCCAGCAGTTCCCCGGGGGCAGGCACCGGGGAGCTGTTTTTT. Amino acid sequence: CASSSPGAGTGELFF.

The rearrangement joins TRBV9 to TRBJ2-7; a weak D match, TRBD1 (6 bases). V was clipped by 1 base and J by 2 bases, with 13 bases between them. CDR1 is SGDLS and CDR2 is YYNGEE in the germline V gene. The CDR3 consists of 15 residues. Here the CDR3 reads CASSVQDSFTYEQYF. In DNA form, the CDR3 reads TGTGCCAGCAGCGTACAGGACAGCTTCACCTACGAGCAGTACTTC.

The chain employs TRBV29-1 and TRBJ2-1; the match to TRBD1 covers 8 bases. The CDR3 contains 14 residues. The germline CDR1 and CDR2 sequences are SQVTM and ANQGSEA. With 6 bases clipped from V and 3 bases from J, the junction kept 7 bases outside the gene matches. The CDR3 protein is CSVGQGGDYNEQFF. CDR3 in DNA: TGCAGCGTCGGACAGGGTGGCGACTACAATGAGCAGTTCTTC.